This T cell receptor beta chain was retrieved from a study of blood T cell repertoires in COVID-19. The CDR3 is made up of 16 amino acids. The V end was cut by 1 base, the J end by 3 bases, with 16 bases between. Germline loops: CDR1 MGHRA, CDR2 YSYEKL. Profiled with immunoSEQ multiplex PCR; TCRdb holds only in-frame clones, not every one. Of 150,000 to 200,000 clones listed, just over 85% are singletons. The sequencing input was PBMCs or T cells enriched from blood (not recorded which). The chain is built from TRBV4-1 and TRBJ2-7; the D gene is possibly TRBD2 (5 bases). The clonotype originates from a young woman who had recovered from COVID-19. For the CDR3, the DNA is TGCGCCAGCAGCCAAGGCAGCTCGGGGTCGGTCTACGAGCAGTACTTC. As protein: CASSQGSSGSVYEQYF.